What follows is one T cell receptor beta chain and its context. The CDR3 covers 13 residues. V was clipped by 5 bases and J by 12 bases; unmatched bases: 7. Germline CDR1 is KGHSH and CDR2 is LQKENI. This sample was included in a study of blood T cell repertoires in COVID-19. The method was immunoSEQ multiplex PCR; TCRdb's version includes in-frame clones alone and lacks a portion of them. The data show some 220,000 clones, around 86% seen once. The receptor was isolated from a woman aged 35 to 49 with acute COVID-19. The V gene is TRBV18, the J gene TRBJ2-1; 10 nucleotides agree with TRBD1. What was sequenced was PBMCs or T cells enriched from blood (not recorded which). The CDR3 bases are TGTGCCAGCTCAGGGGACAGGGGACATGGGCAGTTCTTC. Translated, it gives CASSGDRGHGQFF.